This entry lists 5 T cell receptor beta chains sequenced from one sample in a study of cytomegalovirus exposure and HLA in healthy donors. The data were produced by immunoSEQ multiplex PCR, yet TCRdb's version contains in-frame clones alone and is incomplete. The repertoire holds 280,000 or so clones, with more than 75% as singletons. Sequenced sample: PBMCs. The source is a woman younger than 35 in good health and CMV-seronegative.

The rearrangement links TRBV27 to TRBJ2-7; TRBD2 aligns across 11 bases. Germline-derived CDR1 and CDR2 are MNHEY and SMNVEV (reference sequence). Germline trimming cut 4 bases from V and 5 bases from J; bases unmatched to any gene: 4. CDR3 size: 14 residues. This chain's CDR3 is CASSSLAGGNEQYF. Written as DNA, the CDR3 is TGTGCCAGCAGTTCCCTAGCGGGAGGCAACGAGCAGTACTTC.

This sequence joins TRBV13 and TRBJ2-7, with 12 bases aligning to TRBD2. Trimming took 4 bases from V and 2 from J; bases not matched to a gene: 12. This CDR3 region has 18 residues. Germline-derived CDR1 and CDR2 are PRHDT and FYEKMQ (reference sequence). Written as DNA, the CDR3 is TGTGCCAGCAGCTCAGCACGTGGACTAGCGGGATTCCCCTACGAGCAGTACTTC. The encoded protein is CASSSARGLAGFPYEQYF.

This clone was observed a few times. The chain uses TRBV5-4 and TRBJ2-3; D call uncertain. The V end lost 4 bases, the J end lost 1 base, and 7 bases lay between the germline ends. The CDR3 has 13 amino acids. Germline lookup yields CDR1 SGHNT and CDR2 YYREEE (reference sequence). The CDR3 protein is CASSPPGTDTQYF. For the CDR3, the DNA is TGTGCCAGCAGCCCTCCGGGCACAGATACGCAGTATTTT.

The chain joins TRBV2 to TRBJ2-7, with D possibly being TRBD1 (6 bases). V lost 11 bases to trimming and J lost 6 bases, with 17 bases between them. The CDR3 runs 12 residues. The V gene's germline CDR1 is SNHLY and CDR2 FYNNEI. The CDR3 region is CASKVGAAEQYF. CDR3 sequence (DNA): TGTGCCTCAAAGGTGGGGGCAGCCGAGCAGTACTTC.

This sequence joins TRBV11-3 and TRBJ2-3, with D maybe TRBD2 (6 bases). From germline, CDR1 is SGHNT and CDR2 YENEEA. The CDR3 runs 14 residues. Trimming removed 4 bases from V and 3 bases from J, with 11 bases in between. In DNA form, the CDR3 reads TGTGCCAGCAGCTATGGGGGGAGAACAGATACGCAGTATTTT. It yields the protein CASSYGGRTDTQYF. The full variable domain, rest sourced from reference TRBV11-3 and TRBJ2-3, is EAGVVQSPRYKIIEKKQPVAFWCNPISGHNTLYWYLQNLGQGPELLIRYENEEAVDDSQLPKDRFSAERLKGVDSTLKIQPAELGDSAVYLCASSYGGRTDTQYFGPGTRLTVL.